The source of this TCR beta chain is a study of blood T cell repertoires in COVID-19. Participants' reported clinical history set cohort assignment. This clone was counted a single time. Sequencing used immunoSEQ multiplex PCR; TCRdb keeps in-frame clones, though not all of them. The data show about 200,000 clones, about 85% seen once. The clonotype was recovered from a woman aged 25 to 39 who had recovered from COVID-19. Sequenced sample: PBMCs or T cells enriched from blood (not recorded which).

CDR3 nucleotide sequence: TGTGCCAGCAGTGAAGGCGGGTTTATCATATATTTT. Amino acid sequence: CASSEGGFIIYF. The chain employs TRBV25-1 and TRBJ1-3; D gene ambiguous. Germline CDR1 MGHDK, CDR2 SYGVNS. The CDR3 is made up of 12 amino acids. V lost 2 bases and J lost 12, with 11 bases in between. Full variable domain (outside the CDR3, taken from reference TRBV25-1 and TRBJ1-3): EADIYQTPRYLVIGTGKKITLECSQTMGHDKMYWYQQDPGMELHLIHYSYGVNSTEKGDLSSESTVSRIRTEHFPLTLESARPSHTSQYLCASSEGGFIIYFGEGSWLTVV.